Reported below is one TCR beta chain. Its cognate antigen is unknown. Caucasian individuals from Russia who were healthy and aged 6 to 90 acted as donors. Drawn from each donor were approximately 10 milliliters of peripheral blood. Germline lookup yields CDR1 LGHNA and CDR2 YNFKEQ. CDR3 size: 16 residues. Trimming left V 4 bases short and J 8 bases short, with 23 bases between. The data originate from a study of blood T cells in healthy people across ages. General study points: TCR beta diversity, measured per million T cells, fell in a roughly linear way with age. Using unsorted PBMCs precluded a conclusive naive versus antigen-experienced comparison.

Through a sample-barcoded 5' primer and a J-beta primer mix, a second PCR was run for about 6 to 11 cycles. TCRdb ran MiXCR on the 5' RACE reads and lists one entry per CDR3 protein. The sample gives 1.5 million to 1.8 million distinct CDR3 sequences, approximately 39% of which show up once; less than 5% is in the top ten. This chain connects TRBV4-2 to TRBJ1-2, with D possibly being TRBD1 (5 bases). Material: blood. The clonotype was recovered from a woman aged 18-29 years in good health. CDR3 amino acids: CASSLTGDGRDGGYTF. In DNA, the CDR3 is TGTGCCAGCAGCCTCACCGGAGATGGCAGGGATGGAGGCTACACCTTC.